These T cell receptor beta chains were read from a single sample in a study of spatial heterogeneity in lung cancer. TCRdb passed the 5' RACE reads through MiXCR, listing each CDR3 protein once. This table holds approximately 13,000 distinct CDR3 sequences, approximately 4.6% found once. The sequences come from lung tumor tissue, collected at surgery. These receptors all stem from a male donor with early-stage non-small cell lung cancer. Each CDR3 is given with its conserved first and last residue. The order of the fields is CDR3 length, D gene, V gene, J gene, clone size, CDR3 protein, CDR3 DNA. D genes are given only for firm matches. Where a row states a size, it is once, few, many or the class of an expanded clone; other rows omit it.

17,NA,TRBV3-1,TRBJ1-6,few,CASSQDRGFAYNSPLHF,TGTGCCAGCAGCCAAGACAGGGGATTCGCCTATAATTCACCCCTCCACTTT
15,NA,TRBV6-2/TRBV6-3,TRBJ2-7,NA,CASSYEASLNPEQYF,TGTGCCAGCAGTTACGAGGCTAGTCTTAACCCCGAGCAGTACTTC
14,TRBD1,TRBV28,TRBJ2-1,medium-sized,CASSSYTGDNEQFF,TGTGCCAGCAGTTCATATACAGGGGACAATGAGCAGTTCTTC
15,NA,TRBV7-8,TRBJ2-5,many,CASSFDASALETQYF,TGTGCCAGCAGCTTCGATGCTTCGGCTCTGGAGACCCAGTACTTC
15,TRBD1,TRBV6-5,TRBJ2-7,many,CASSMGGTGVYEQYF,TGTGCCAGCAGTATGGGGGGGACAGGGGTCTACGAGCAGTACTTC
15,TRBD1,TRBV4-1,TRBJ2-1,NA,CASSQDVRGQNEQFF,TGCGCCAGCAGCCAAGATGTCAGGGGGCAAAATGAGCAGTTCTTC
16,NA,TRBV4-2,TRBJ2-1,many,CASSQDSQGRGREQFF,TGTGCCAGCAGCCAAGATTCGCAGGGAAGGGGTCGCGAGCAGTTCTTC
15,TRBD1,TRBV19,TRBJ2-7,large,CASSIKDNRGREQYF,TGTGCCAGTAGTATAAAAGACAACAGGGGACGCGAGCAGTACTTC
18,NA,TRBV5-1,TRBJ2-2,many,CASSQKPLGQSSTGELFF,TGCGCCAGCAGCCAAAAACCTCTCGGACAGAGTAGCACCGGGGAGCTGTTTTTT
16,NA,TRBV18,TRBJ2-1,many,CASSSFFYGTSNEQFF,TGTGCCAGCTCAAGTTTCTTTTACGGGACCTCCAATGAGCAGTTCTTC
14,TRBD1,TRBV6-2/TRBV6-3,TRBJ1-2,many,CASSLASGGGGYTF,TGTGCCAGCAGTTTGGCTTCAGGGGGCGGCGGCTACACCTTC
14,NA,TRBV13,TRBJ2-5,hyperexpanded,CASSLRTFKETQYF,TGTGCCAGCAGCTTAAGGACTTTCAAAGAGACCCAGTACTTC
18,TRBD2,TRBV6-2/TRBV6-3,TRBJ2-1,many,CASSYDPPAGGVKNEQFF,TGTGCCAGCAGTTACGACCCCCCAGCGGGGGGGGTTAAGAATGAGCAGTTCTTC
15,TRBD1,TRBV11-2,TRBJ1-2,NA,CASSLDSGGSYGYTF,TGTGCCAGCAGCTTAGATTCAGGGGGGAGCTATGGCTACACCTTC
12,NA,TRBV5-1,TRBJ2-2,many,CASSWGAGELFF,TGCGCCAGCAGCTGGGGGGCCGGGGAGCTGTTTTTT
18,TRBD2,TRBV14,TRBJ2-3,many,CASSPRTTSGGSTDTQYF,TGTGCCAGCAGCCCTCGAACGACTAGCGGGGGTAGCACAGATACGCAGTATTTT
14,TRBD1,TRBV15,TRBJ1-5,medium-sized,CATSRAGGSQPQHF,TGTGCCACCAGCAGGGCAGGGGGTTCGCAGCCCCAGCATTTT
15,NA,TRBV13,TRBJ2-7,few,CASSSVQTGYYEQYF,TGTGCCAGCAGCTCAGTACAGACAGGATACTACGAGCAGTACTTC
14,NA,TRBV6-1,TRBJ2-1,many,CASSEGLGASEQFF,TGTGCCAGCAGTGAAGGTTTAGGGGCCTCTGAGCAGTTCTTC
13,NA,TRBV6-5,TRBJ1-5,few,CASSYSGTSTQHF,TGTGCCAGCAGTTACTCCGGGACTTCGACCCAGCATTTT
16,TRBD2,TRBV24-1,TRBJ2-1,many,CATSPSGGASNNEQFF,TGTGCCACCAGTCCCAGCGGGGGGGCCTCGAACAATGAGCAGTTCTTC
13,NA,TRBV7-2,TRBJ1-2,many,CASSFQLNYGYTF,TGTGCCAGCAGCTTCCAATTGAACTATGGCTACACCTTC
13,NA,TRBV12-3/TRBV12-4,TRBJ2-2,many,CASSFGTAGELFF,TGTGCCAGCAGTTTTGGAACTGCCGGGGAGCTGTTTTTT
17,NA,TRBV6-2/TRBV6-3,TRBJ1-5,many,CASSAQHRAWSNQPQHF,TGTGCCAGCAGTGCCCAACATAGGGCTTGGAGCAATCAGCCCCAGCATTTT
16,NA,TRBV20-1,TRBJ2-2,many,CSARDGGQPNTGELFF,TGCAGTGCTAGAGATGGAGGACAGCCGAACACCGGGGAGCTGTTTTTT
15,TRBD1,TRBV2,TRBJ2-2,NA,CASRQTGGGTGELFF,TGTGCCAGCAGACAGACAGGGGGCGGCACCGGGGAGCTGTTTTTT
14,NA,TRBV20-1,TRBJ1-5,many,CSAREAMSNQPQHF,TGCAGTGCTAGAGAGGCCATGTCCAATCAGCCCCAGCATTTT
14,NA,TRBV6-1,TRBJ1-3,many,CASSEPGFGNTIYF,TGTGCCAGCAGTGAGCCAGGATTTGGAAACACCATATATTTT
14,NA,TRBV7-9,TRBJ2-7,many,CASSFPGDPYEQYF,TGTGCCAGCAGCTTCCCAGGGGACCCCTACGAGCAGTACTTC
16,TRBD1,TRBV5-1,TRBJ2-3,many,CASSYGQGTFTDTQYF,TGCGCCAGCAGCTACGGACAGGGGACGTTCACAGATACGCAGTATTTT
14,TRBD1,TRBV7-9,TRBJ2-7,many,CASSLWDRDYEQYF,TGTGCCAGCAGCCTCTGGGACAGGGACTACGAGCAGTACTTC
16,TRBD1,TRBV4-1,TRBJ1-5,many,CASSVRDRGGEQPQHF,TGCGCCAGCAGCGTCCGGGACAGGGGAGGGGAGCAGCCCCAGCATTTT
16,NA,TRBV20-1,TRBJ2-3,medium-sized,CSARDWAGPSTDTQYF,TGCAGTGCTAGAGATTGGGCAGGGCCATCCACAGATACGCAGTATTTT
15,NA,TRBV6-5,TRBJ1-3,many,CASSYSVQAGNTIYF,TGTGCCAGCAGTTACTCTGTCCAGGCTGGAAACACCATATATTTT
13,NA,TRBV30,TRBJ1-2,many,CAWSVLGGQGYTF,TGTGCCTGGAGTGTACTCGGAGGTCAGGGCTACACCTTC
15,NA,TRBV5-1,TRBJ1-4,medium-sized,CASSLAMGTNEKLFF,TGCGCCAGCAGCTTGGCGATGGGCACTAATGAAAAACTGTTTTTT
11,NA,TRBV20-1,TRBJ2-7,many,CSVTEGVEQYF,TGCAGTGTTACGGAGGGCGTCGAGCAGTACTTC
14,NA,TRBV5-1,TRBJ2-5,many,CASSLDPGSETQYF,TGCGCCAGCAGCTTGGATCCAGGTTCAGAGACCCAGTACTTC
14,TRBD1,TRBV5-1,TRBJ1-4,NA,CASSLGTGREKLFF,TGCGCCAGCAGCTTGGGGACAGGGCGTGAAAAACTGTTTTTT
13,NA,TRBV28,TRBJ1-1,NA,CASSLWGGVEAFF,TGTGCCAGCAGTTTATGGGGGGGCGTTGAAGCTTTCTTT